The 9 T cell receptor beta chains below come from one sample, sequenced in a study of T-cell memory formation after mild COVID-19. TCRdb reanalysed the 5' RACE reads using MiXCR and keeps one entry per CDR3 protein. The profile covers 530,000 or so distinct CDR3 sequences, with roughly a sixth appearing a single time and 8.1% taken by the ten largest. The sequencing input was PBMCs or a T cell subset sorted from them (not recorded which). Receptor source: an adult woman who had mild COVID-19 (a few samples of this study predate the infection). Cell type and time point are not known.

This clonotype was detected a few times. The chain combines TRBV7-6 with TRBJ2-5, with D unresolved. The CDR3 is 15 residues long. The V end was cut by 1 base, the J end by 5 bases, with 14 bases between. Looked up from germline, CDR1 is SGHVS and CDR2 is FNYEAQ. This chain's CDR3 is CASSLVGPSSETQYF. As DNA, the CDR3 is TGTGCCAGCAGCTTAGTGGGTCCCAGTTCCGAGACCCAGTACTTC.

This clonotype was detected only a few times. V is TRBV5-1 and J is TRBJ1-2; 7 nucleotides agree with TRBD1. The CDR3 covers 16 residues. With 3 bases clipped from V and 4 bases from J, the junction kept 12 bases outside the gene matches. Per germline, CDR1 SGHRS and CDR2 YFSETQ. In DNA form, the CDR3 reads TGCGCCAGCAGCTCCTACAGGGGCTCCGAACCCTATGGCTACACCTTC. Its protein is CASSSYRGSEPYGYTF.

J is TRBJ2-7 and V is TRBV7-9, with 13 bases matching TRBD2. CDR1 is SEHNR and CDR2 is FQNEAQ in the germline V gene (reference sequence). The V and J ends lost 5 bases and 2 bases, in that order; junction bases with no gene match: 3. There are 15 residues in the CDR3. Here the CDR3 reads CASSRTSGSAYEQYF. DNA for the CDR3: TGTGCCAGCAGCCGGACTAGCGGGAGCGCCTACGAGCAGTACTTC.

This clonotype occurred many times. CDR3 loop: CASSLALGSTEAFF. DNA for the CDR3: TGCGCCAGCAGCTTGGCCCTGGGGTCCACTGAAGCTTTCTTT. V is TRBV5-1 and J is TRBJ1-1, with D uncertain. This CDR3 region has 14 residues. CDR1 is SGHRS and CDR2 is YFSETQ in the germline V gene. Trimming cost V 0 bases and J 4 bases, with 10 bases left between them.

This clonotype was seen more than once but under ten times. The chain recombines TRBV7-2 with TRBJ1-1; perhaps TRBD1 as D (5 bases). Germline CDR1 and CDR2: SGHTA and FQGNSA. The CDR3 length is 16 residues. Deletions cut 8 bases from V and 5 bases from J, with 24 bases between. The CDR3 loop is CASANLSRGKRTEAFF. CDR3 in DNA: TGTGCCAGCGCCAATTTAAGTCGGGGGAAAAGGACTGAAGCTTTCTTT.

This clonotype was observed a few times. This rearrangement joins TRBV7-8 to TRBJ1-5, with a weak D call TRBD1 (6 bases). The CDR3 has 16 amino acids. V dropped 3 bases and J dropped 5 bases, with 17 bases sitting between them. Germline V gene sequence: CDR1 SGHVS, CDR2 FQNEAQ. The CDR3 nucleotides are TGTGCCAGCAGCTTCAACCGGAGACAGGTTGATCAGCCCCAGCATTTT. Amino acids: CASSFNRRQVDQPQHF.

J is TRBJ2-2 and V is TRBV12-3 or TRBV12-4; TRBD2 matches at 11 bases. The CDR3 is 15 amino acids. Trimming at V came to 3 bases and at J to 8 bases, leaving 5 bases not matched to a gene. The CDR3 DNA follows: TGTGCCAGCAGTTTCCAGACTAGCGGGATAGGGGAGCTGTTTTTT. Amino acids: CASSFQTSGIGELFF.

The rearrangement joins TRBV18 to TRBJ1-2; D is perhaps TRBD1 (5 bases). This CDR3 has 15 residues. Germline CDR1 reads KGHSH; CDR2 reads LQKENI. V shed 1 base and J shed 5 bases, with 14 bases lying between them. CDR3 in DNA: TGTGCCAGCTCACCACGGGACCTGGATGGATATGGCTACACCTTC. Amino acid sequence: CASSPRDLDGYGYTF.

This clonotype showed up just a few times. The chain has TRBV11-2 and TRBJ2-7; 7 nucleotides agree with TRBD2. Germline V gene sequence: CDR1 SGHAT, CDR2 FQNNGV. CDR3 length: 15 amino acids. V lost 1 base, J lost 0 bases, and 3 bases stayed unmatched. CDR3 coding DNA: TGTGCCAGCAGCTTAGTACTAGCGAACTCCTACGAGCAGTACTTC. Translated: CASSLVLANSYEQYF.